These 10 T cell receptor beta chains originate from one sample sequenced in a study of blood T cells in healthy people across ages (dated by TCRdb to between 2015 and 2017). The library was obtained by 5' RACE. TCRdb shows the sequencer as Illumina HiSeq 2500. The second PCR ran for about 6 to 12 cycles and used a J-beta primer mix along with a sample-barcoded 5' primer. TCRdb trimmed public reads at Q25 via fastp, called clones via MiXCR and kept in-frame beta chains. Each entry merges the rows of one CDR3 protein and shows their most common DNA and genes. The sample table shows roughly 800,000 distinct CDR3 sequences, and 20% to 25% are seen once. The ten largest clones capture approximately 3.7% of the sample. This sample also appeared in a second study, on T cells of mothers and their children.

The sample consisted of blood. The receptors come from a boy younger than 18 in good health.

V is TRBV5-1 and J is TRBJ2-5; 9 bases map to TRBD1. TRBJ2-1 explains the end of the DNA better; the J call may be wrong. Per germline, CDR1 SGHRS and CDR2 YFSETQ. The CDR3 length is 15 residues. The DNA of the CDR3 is TGCGCCAGCAGCCTGGACAGGGGAGACTACAATGAGCAGTTCTTC. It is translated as CASSLDRGDYNEQFF.

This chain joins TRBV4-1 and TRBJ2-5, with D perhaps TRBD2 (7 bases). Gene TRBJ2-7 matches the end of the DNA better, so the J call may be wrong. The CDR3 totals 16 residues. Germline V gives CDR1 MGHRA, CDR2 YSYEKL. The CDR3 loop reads CASSQKTGGSAYEQYF. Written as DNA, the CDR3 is TGCGCCAGCAGCCAAAAAACGGGGGGCTCCGCCTACGAGCAGTACTTC.

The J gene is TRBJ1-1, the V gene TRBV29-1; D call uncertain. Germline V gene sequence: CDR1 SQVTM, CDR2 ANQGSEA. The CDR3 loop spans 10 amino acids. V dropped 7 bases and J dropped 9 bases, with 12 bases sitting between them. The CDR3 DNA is TGCAGCGCTATCGACGGACAAGCTTTCTTT. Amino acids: CSAIDGQAFF.

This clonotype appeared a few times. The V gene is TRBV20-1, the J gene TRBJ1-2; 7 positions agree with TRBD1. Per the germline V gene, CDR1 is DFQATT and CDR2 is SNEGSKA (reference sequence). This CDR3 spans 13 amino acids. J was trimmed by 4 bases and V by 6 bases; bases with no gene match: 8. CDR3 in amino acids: CSAPTGITYGYTF. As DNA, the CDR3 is TGCAGTGCGCCGACAGGGATAACCTATGGCTACACCTTC.

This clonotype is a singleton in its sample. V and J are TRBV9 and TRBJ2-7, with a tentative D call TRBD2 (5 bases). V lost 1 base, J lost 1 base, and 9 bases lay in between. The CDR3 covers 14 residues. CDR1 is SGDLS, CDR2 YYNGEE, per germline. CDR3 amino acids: CASSVISVSYEQYF. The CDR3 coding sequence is TGTGCCAGCAGCGTAATTAGCGTTTCCTACGAGCAGTACTTC.

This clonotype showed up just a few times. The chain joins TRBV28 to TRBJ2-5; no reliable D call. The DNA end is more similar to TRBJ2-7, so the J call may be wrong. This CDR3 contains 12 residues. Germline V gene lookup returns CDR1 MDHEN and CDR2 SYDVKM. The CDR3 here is CASKGNRYEQYF. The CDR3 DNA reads TGTGCCAGCAAAGGGAACCGCTACGAGCAGTACTTC.

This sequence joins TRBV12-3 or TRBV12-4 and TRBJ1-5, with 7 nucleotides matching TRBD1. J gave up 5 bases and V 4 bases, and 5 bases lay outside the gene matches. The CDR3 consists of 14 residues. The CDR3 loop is CASSSSGGYQPQHF. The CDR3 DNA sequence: TGTGCCAGCAGTTCCTCAGGGGGATATCAGCCCCAGCATTTT.

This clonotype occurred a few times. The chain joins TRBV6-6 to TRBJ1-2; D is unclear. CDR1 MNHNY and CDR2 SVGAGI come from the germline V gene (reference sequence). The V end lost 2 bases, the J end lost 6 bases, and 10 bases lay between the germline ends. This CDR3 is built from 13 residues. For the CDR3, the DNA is TGTGCCAGCAGTTACCCGGAGAGCGATGGCTACACCTTC. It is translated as CASSYPESDGYTF.

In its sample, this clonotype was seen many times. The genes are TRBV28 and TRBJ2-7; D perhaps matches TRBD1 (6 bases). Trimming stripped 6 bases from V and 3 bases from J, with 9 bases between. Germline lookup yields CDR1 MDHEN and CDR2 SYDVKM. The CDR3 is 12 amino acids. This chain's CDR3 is CASSKTGYEQYF. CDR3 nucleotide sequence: TGTGCCAGCAGCAAGACAGGCTACGAGCAGTACTTC.

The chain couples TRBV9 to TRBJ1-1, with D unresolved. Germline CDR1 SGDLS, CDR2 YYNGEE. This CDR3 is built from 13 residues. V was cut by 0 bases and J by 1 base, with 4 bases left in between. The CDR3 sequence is CASSVEENTEAFF. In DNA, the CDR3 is TGTGCCAGCAGCGTAGAGGAGAACACTGAAGCTTTCTTT.